These 28 T cell receptor beta chains were all obtained from the same sample, sequenced in a study of blood T cells in healthy people across ages. Sample-barcoded 5' priming and a J-beta primer mix drove a second PCR of roughly 7 to 11 cycles. From the 5' RACE reads, TCRdb called clonotypes with MiXCR, one entry per CDR3 protein. The data hold 650,000 to 1,000,000 distinct CDR3 sequences, with under 40% observed a single time. The sample comprised blood. These receptors came from a man aged 18-30 years in good health.

This clonotype was counted a few times. This chain connects TRBV3-1 to TRBJ1-2; TRBD1 matches 8 bases. Germline CDR1 is LGHDT and CDR2 is YNNKEL (reference sequence). V dropped 4 bases and J dropped 1; count of bases not matched to a gene: 11. The CDR3 contains 17 residues. CDR3 region: CASSPPLGTGDNYGYTF. In DNA, the CDR3 is TGTGCCAGCAGCCCCCCTCTCGGGACAGGCGATAACTATGGCTACACCTTC.

The chain recombines TRBV6-1 with TRBJ2-7; the D is unclear. Germline V CDR1 and CDR2: MNHNS, SASEGT. The germline V and J ends were trimmed by 3 bases and 7 bases, with 19 bases remaining between them. The CDR3 covers 15 residues. The DNA for the CDR3 is TGTGCCAGCAGTGAGCGATTAGGTTCCCGGAATGAGCAGTACTTC. It codes for CASSERLGSRNEQYF.

The V call is TRBV6-6, the J call TRBJ2-3; D gene ambiguous. The CDR3 covers 15 residues. Germline V gene data show CDR1 as MNHNY and CDR2 as SVGAGI (reference sequence). V lost 6 bases, J lost 0 bases, and 13 bases lay in between. The CDR3 region is CASSPLTASTDTQYF. The CDR3 nucleotides are TGTGCCAGCAGCCCCCTCACAGCGAGCACAGATACGCAGTATTTT.

In this sample, this clonotype turned up a few times. One junction end does not reproduce the germline sequence, and a read error may be involved. CDR3 nucleotides: TGTACCAGCAGTCCGTACTCTCCGCCCTACAATGAGCAGTTCTTC. It translates to CTSSPYSPPYNEQFF. V usage is TRBV6-5 and J usage is TRBJ2-1; D not resolved. Germline V gene lookup returns CDR1 MNHEY and CDR2 SVGAGI. The length of the CDR3 is 15 residues.

On this clonotype: Being one base from a much bigger clone, this may be a read error. The gene calls are TRBV30 and TRBJ2-1; the D gene could be TRBD1 or TRBD2 (6 bases each). The J call may be mistaken, given a closer DNA end match to TRBJ2-7. Germline CDR1 GTSNPN, CDR2 SVGIG (reference sequence). This CDR3 spans 13 amino acids. CDR3 nucleotides: TGTGCCCGGGGGCGGAGCTCCTACAATGAGCAGTACTTC. It specifies CARGRSSYNEQYF.

The chain uses TRBV5-1 and TRBJ2-5, with 10 nucleotides matching TRBD2. The trim removed 2 bases at V and 0 bases at J, leaving 7 bases unmatched. The CDR3 loop spans 17 amino acids. Germline V lookup: CDR1 SGHRS, CDR2 YFSETQ. The CDR3 region has the DNA TGCGCCAGCAGCTTCGGGACTAGCGCCCTGTACCAAGAGACCCAGTACTTC. Amino acid sequence: CASSFGTSALYQETQYF. The entire variable domain, with the rest obtained from reference TRBV5-1 and TRBJ2-5, is as follows: KAGVTQTPRYLIKTRGQQVTLSCSPISGHRSVSWYQQTPGQGLQFLFEYFSETQRNKGNFPGRFSGRQFSNSRSEMNVSTLELGDSALYLCASSFGTSALYQETQYFGPGTRLLVL.

This clonotype came up a few times. V and J are TRBV2 and TRBJ1-2; 8 bases line up with TRBD1. V was clipped by 8 bases and J by 3 bases; unmatched bases: 8. The CDR3 contains 14 residues. CDR1 and CDR2 from the germline V gene are SNHLY and FYNNEI. The chain's CDR3 is CASRGQGADYGYTF. DNA for the CDR3: TGTGCCAGCCGGGGCCAGGGGGCTGACTATGGCTACACCTTC. The whole variable domain, remainder taken from reference TRBV2 and TRBJ1-2, is EPEVTQTPSHQVTQMGQEVILRCVPISNHLYFYWYRQILGQKVEFLVSFYNNEISEKSEIFDDQFSVERPDGSNFTLKIRSTKLEDSAMYFCASRGQGADYGYTFGSGTRLTVV.

This clonotype came up a few times. The rearrangement joins TRBV6-2 or TRBV6-3 to TRBJ2-1, with TRBD2 matching 14 bases. V lost 4 bases and J lost 7; bases outside the gene matches: 6. CDR3 length: 16 amino acids. Germline V gene sequence: CDR1 MNHEY, CDR2 SVGEGT. CDR3 DNA sequence: TGTGCCAGCAGTTCCGAGACTAGCGGGGGGGTAAATGAGCAGTTCTTC. It yields the protein CASSSETSGGVNEQFF.

On this clonotype itself: A read error may explain this, as a much larger clone is one base away. The V and J genes are TRBV18 and TRBJ2-5; 9 nucleotides align to TRBD1. Trimming removed 4 bases from V and 11 bases from J; junction bases left unmatched: 14. CDR1 and CDR2 (germline): KGHSH, LQKENI. This CDR3 is built from 15 residues. The CDR3 spells CASSRPGQGLDEQYF. In nucleotides, the CDR3 is TGTGCCAGCTCACGACCGGGACAGGGTCTCGATGAGCAGTACTTC.

This chain joins TRBV3-1 and TRBJ1-4, with D tentatively TRBD1 (5 bases). With 1 base removed from V and 5 bases from J, the gap between germline ends came to 5 bases. Germline V gene data show CDR1 as LGHDT and CDR2 as YNNKEL (reference sequence). CDR3 length equals 13 residues. The CDR3 sequence: CASSQAGNEKLFF. The CDR3 DNA reads as TGTGCCAGCAGCCAAGCAGGGAATGAAAAACTGTTTTTT.

This chain joins TRBV7-9 and TRBJ1-1, with TRBD1 as a possible D gene (5 bases). The CDR3 spans 15 residues. In germline, CDR1 is SEHNR, CDR2 FQNEAQ (reference sequence). V was trimmed by 2 bases and J by 5 bases, leaving 15 bases between them. The DNA for the CDR3 is TGTGCCAGCAGCTTAATGGCGGGGCGATGGACTGAAGCTTTCTTT. Amino acids: CASSLMAGRWTEAFF.

The chain combines TRBV2 with TRBJ1-5; 10 bases are shared with TRBD1. The CDR3 contains 15 residues. The ends lost 5 bases at V and 6 bases at J; junction bases unmatched: 7. CDR1 and CDR2 from the germline V gene are SNHLY and FYNNEI. The DNA for the CDR3 is TGTGCCAGCAGTCTCCCGGGACAGGGGCCTCAGCCCCAGCATTTT. Its translation is CASSLPGQGPQPQHF.

A remark on this clonotype: This could be a read error, since a much larger clone is one nucleotide away. The chain employs TRBV11-2 and TRBJ2-1; D is undetermined. In germline, CDR1 is SGHAT, CDR2 FQNNGV. CDR3 length: 14 residues. V was cut by 2 bases and J by 6 bases, with 11 bases left in between. The CDR3 sequence: CASSLMEVRNEQFF. The CDR3 DNA reads TGTGCCAGCAGCTTAATGGAAGTTCGCAATGAGCAGTTCTTC. The whole variable domain, filled in from reference TRBV11-2 and TRBJ2-1, reads EAGVAQSPRYKIIEKRQSVAFWCNPISGHATLYWYQQILGQGPKLLIQFQNNGVVDDSQLPKDRFSAERLKGVDSTLKIQPAKLEDSAVYLCASSLMEVRNEQFFGPGTRLTVL.

This clonotype showed up just once. Just one base apart from a much larger clone, this may be a read error. J is TRBJ2-5 and V is TRBV27; TRBD2 agrees at 10 bases. V shed 7 bases, J shed 11 bases, and the junction held 10 bases outside the gene matches. Germline-derived CDR1 and CDR2 are MNHEY and SMNVEV (reference sequence). The CDR3 contains 13 residues. CDR3 bases: TGTGCCAGCACTAGCGGGGGATACAATGAGCAGTACTTC. Translating gives CASTSGGYNEQYF.

The chain is built from TRBV2 and TRBJ1-2; possible D gene TRBD1, 5 bases. Germline CDR1 reads SNHLY; CDR2 reads FYNNEI. V was pared by 6 bases and J by 4 bases, with 21 bases between. The CDR3 totals 16 residues. The CDR3 loop is CASSLGAAGTIYGYTF. The CDR3 bases are TGTGCCAGCAGCTTAGGGGCTGCAGGGACGATCTATGGCTACACCTTC.

Worth noting for this clonotype: It may be a read error: a sequence one base away is much more abundant. The chain is built from TRBV4-3 and TRBJ2-7, with 7 bases identical to TRBD1. CDR3 length: 15 residues. CDR1 is LGHNA and CDR2 is YSLEER in the germline V gene. Losses at the gene ends were 3 bases for V and 2 bases for J; bases not matched to a gene: 7. The CDR3 is CASSQDRSPPYEQYF. Here the CDR3 DNA reads TGCGCCAGCAGCCAGGACAGGTCCCCCCCCTACGAGCAGTACTTC.

This clonotype was seen just once. This sequence joins TRBV25-1 and TRBJ1-1; D unresolved. Between the trimmed V and J ends, which lost 1 base and 1 base, there was a span of 10 bases. Germline values: CDR1 MGHDK, CDR2 SYGVNS. CDR3 length equals 15 residues. Here the CDR3 reads CASSESIGRNTEAFF. The CDR3 DNA reads TGTGCCAGCAGTGAATCGATCGGGCGGAACACTGAAGCTTTCTTT.

The V and J genes are TRBV7-9 and TRBJ2-3; 8 nucleotides agree with TRBD1. Germline loops: CDR1 SEHNR, CDR2 FQNEAQ (reference sequence). CDR3 length: 14 amino acids. Trimming cost V 3 bases and J 4 bases; bases outside gene matches: 3. CDR3 sequence reads: CASSFVGQADTQYF. The CDR3 DNA follows: TGTGCCAGCAGCTTCGTGGGACAGGCAGATACGCAGTATTTT.

V usage is TRBV20-1 and J usage is TRBJ2-5, with D tentatively TRBD2 (5 bases). Germline V CDR1 and CDR2: DFQATT, SNEGSKA (reference sequence). With 6 bases removed from V and 9 bases from J, the gap between germline ends came to 14 bases. The CDR3 runs 11 residues. DNA of the CDR3: TGCAGTGCCAAAGAGATGGAGGCCCAGTACTTC. Its protein product is CSAKEMEAQYF.

The rearrangement joins TRBV9 to TRBJ2-5; possible D gene TRBD2, 6 bases. Germline lookup yields CDR1 SGDLS and CDR2 YYNGEE. V shed 0 bases and J shed 11 bases, with 17 bases lying between them. The CDR3 has 14 residues. Here the CDR3 reads CASSVGGGRNEQYF. The CDR3 DNA is TGTGCCAGCAGCGTAGGTGGGGGGAGGAATGAGCAGTACTTC.

The chain joins TRBV13 to TRBJ1-6; no definite D call. Germline-derived CDR1 and CDR2 are PRHDT and FYEKMQ (reference sequence). This CDR3 has 12 amino acids. V lost 5 bases and J lost 8, with 7 bases in between. CDR3 nucleotide sequence: TGTGCCAGCAGCCCGGAGGATTCACCCCTCCACTTT. Its translation is CASSPEDSPLHF.

This sequence joins TRBV5-6 and TRBJ1-5; D is unresolved. This CDR3 spans 14 amino acids. The V gene lost 0 bases and the J gene lost 7 bases, with 11 bases spanning the gap. CDR1 and CDR2 (germline): SGHDT, YYEEEE. As DNA, the CDR3 is TGTGCCAGCAGCTTGGAAGGACTAGGGCAGCCCCAGCATTTT. Encoded protein: CASSLEGLGQPQHF.

Regarding this clonotype: The junction differs from germline at one of its ends, possibly a read error. The rearrangement joins TRBV7-2 to TRBJ2-3; no clear D gene. Germline loops: CDR1 SGHTA, CDR2 FQGNSA. The CDR3 sequence is 13 residues long. The chain's CDR3 is CASSPTTTDTQCF. As DNA, the CDR3 is TGTGCCAGCAGCCCCACCACCACAGATACGCAGTGTTTT.

This sequence joins TRBV10-3 and TRBJ2-6; 7 nucleotides match TRBD2. The V gene's germline CDR1 is ENHRY and CDR2 SYGVKD. The CDR3 is 14 amino acids. CDR3 sequence (DNA): TGTGTGTCGGGGGGAGACTCTGGGGCCAACGTCCTGACTTTC. Translating gives CVSGGDSGANVLTF.

At least ten counts were recorded for this clonotype. The V gene is TRBV6-5, the J gene TRBJ2-5; TRBD2 agrees at 7 bases. CDR1 MNHEY and CDR2 SVGAGI come from the germline V gene. The length of the CDR3 is 12 residues. V shed 6 bases, J shed 5 bases, and the junction held 3 bases outside the gene matches. This chain's CDR3 is CASSREGETQYF. CDR3 nucleotides: TGTGCCAGCAGCAGGGAGGGCGAGACCCAGTACTTC.

This sequence joins TRBV12-3 or TRBV12-4 and TRBJ1-3; D gene uncertain. Trimming removed 5 bases at V and 0 bases at J, with 5 bases between. The CDR3 contains 13 residues. The chain's CDR3 is CASSVSSGNTIYF. The CDR3 region has the DNA TGTGCCAGCAGTGTGAGCTCTGGAAACACCATATATTTT.

The sample holds many counts of this clonotype. The J gene is TRBJ2-7, the V gene TRBV20-1, with a possible D match to TRBD1 (5 bases). This CDR3 contains 14 residues. V lost 4 bases and J 0 bases, leaving 13 bases between the germline ends. Looked up from germline, CDR1 is DFQATT and CDR2 is SNEGSKA (reference sequence). For the CDR3, the DNA is TGCAGTGCTACCAACGACAGAAACTCCTACGAGCAGTACTTC. Its translation is CSATNDRNSYEQYF.

V usage is TRBV12-3 or TRBV12-4 and J usage is TRBJ2-3; 9 bases are a match to TRBD2. Trimming took 3 bases from V and 4 from J; bases not matched to a gene: 11. The CDR3 covers 17 residues. The CDR3 DNA sequence: TGTGCCAGCAGTTTGGGCGGGGGGGCCGCCAATTCAGATACGCAGTATTTT. Encoded protein: CASSLGGGAANSDTQYF.